One and the same sample provided the 28 T cell receptor beta chains below, sequenced in a study of blood T cell repertoires in COVID-19. Only in-frame clones appear in the TCRdb table, and some are missing; sequencing was by immunoSEQ multiplex PCR. The profile covers fewer than 350,000 clones, with under 90% appearing a single time and around 3.2% taken by the ten largest. The sample was peripheral blood. The source of these receptors is an older woman with active or convalescent COVID-19.

The chain carries TRBV11-2 and TRBJ2-6; D is possibly TRBD1 (6 bases). The CDR3 loop spans 19 amino acids. Trimming took 6 bases from V and 2 from J, leaving 23 bases between them. Looked up from germline, CDR1 is SGHAT and CDR2 is FQNNGV. The chain's CDR3 is CASSSYRPTGPAGANVLTF. In DNA form, the CDR3 reads TGTGCCAGCAGTTCATACCGTCCCACAGGGCCGGCTGGGGCCAACGTCCTGACTTTC.

This clone showed up just a few times. V is TRBV30 and J is TRBJ1-1; the D gene is possibly TRBD1 (6 bases). V was clipped by 0 bases and J by 4 bases, with 15 bases between them. The CDR3 runs to 15 residues. Germline assignment: CDR1 GTSNPN and CDR2 SVGIG (reference sequence). The CDR3: CAWSVLGQGSTEAFF. The CDR3 DNA follows: TGTGCCTGGAGTGTCCTAGGCCAGGGGAGCACTGAAGCTTTCTTT.

The CDR3 bases are TGTGCCAGCAGCCCTTGGGGGCCGGGGGACAGTCAGTCCAACTATGGCTACACCTTC. Translation gives CASSPWGPGDSQSNYGYTF. V usage is TRBV21-1 and J usage is TRBJ1-2; the D call in the table, TRBD1, was not verified against the DNA. TRBV21-1 is labeled a pseudogene. The CDR3 runs 19 residues.

The chain joins TRBV6-5 to TRBJ2-1; 7 bases fit TRBD1. The trim removed 4 bases at V and 4 bases at J, leaving 7 bases unmatched. Germline-derived CDR1 and CDR2 are MNHEY and SVGAGI. The CDR3 runs to 15 residues. CDR3 protein: CASSFQNRGYNEQFF. For the CDR3, the DNA is TGTGCCAGCAGTTTCCAGAACAGGGGATACAATGAGCAGTTCTTC.

The chain uses TRBV19 and TRBJ1-5; maybe TRBD1 (6 bases). The V end lost 5 bases, the J end lost 3 bases, and 20 bases lay between the germline ends. CDR3 length: 17 amino acids. Looked up from germline, CDR1 is LNHDA and CDR2 is SQIVND (reference sequence). DNA of the CDR3: TGTGCCAGTAGTCCTCTGGCAGGGGAAGGCCACAATCAGCCCCAGCATTTT. Its translation is CASSPLAGEGHNQPQHF.

CDR3 region: CASSLQGRGETQYF. The CDR3 DNA is TGTGCCAGCAGCTTACAGGGAAGAGGGGAGACCCAGTACTTC. The V and J genes are TRBV5-6 and TRBJ2-5, with a weak D call TRBD1 (6 bases). CDR3 length: 14 residues. Germline CDR1 reads SGHDT; CDR2 reads YYEEEE. The ends were cut back, 2 bases at V and 5 bases at J, with 13 bases in the middle.

The chain joins TRBV2 to TRBJ2-1; D perhaps matches TRBD1 (5 bases). CDR3 length equals 15 residues. The V gene's germline CDR1 is SNHLY and CDR2 FYNNEI. V gave up 2 bases and J gave up 6 bases, with 14 bases separating them. The DNA of the CDR3 is TGTGCCAGCAGTGAATCCCCAGGGCTAGTCAATGAGCAGTTCTTC. It specifies CASSESPGLVNEQFF.

V gene TRBV20-1 combines with J gene TRBJ2-7; possibly TRBD1 for D (6 bases). Trimming cost V 3 bases and J 2 bases, with 14 bases left between them. CDR1 and CDR2 (germline): DFQATT, SNEGSKA (reference sequence). The CDR3 totals 14 residues. The CDR3 DNA is TGCAGTGCTAGTCCCAGGACAGTCGCCTACGAGCAGTACTTC. Amino acids: CSASPRTVAYEQYF.

The chain is built from TRBV19 and TRBJ2-3; 11 positions agree with TRBD2. After removal of 6 bases from V and 0 bases from J, the junction contained 2 bases not matched to a gene. This CDR3 region has 15 residues. Germline values: CDR1 LNHDA, CDR2 SQIVND (reference sequence). The CDR3 sequence: CASRTSGGSTDTQYF. Written as DNA, the CDR3 is TGTGCCAGTAGAACTAGCGGGGGTAGCACAGATACGCAGTATTTT.

The V gene is TRBV7-2, the J gene TRBJ1-5, with D perhaps matching TRBD1 (5 bases). Germline V gives CDR1 SGHTA, CDR2 FQGNSA. V dropped 2 bases and J dropped 6 bases, with 14 bases sitting between them. The CDR3 totals 15 residues. CDR3 sequence: CASSLLVTGVQPQHF. CDR3 nucleotides: TGTGCCAGCAGCTTACTTGTTACGGGGGTTCAGCCCCAGCATTTT.

This clone was counted only a few times. The chain employs TRBV5-1 and TRBJ2-2; TRBD2 is a possible D gene (5 bases). Trimming cost V 0 bases and J 6 bases, with 18 bases left between them. This CDR3 spans 17 amino acids. CDR1 and CDR2 from the germline V gene are SGHRS and YFSETQ. CDR3 coding DNA: TGCGCCAGCAGCTTGGCCGGACGAGCTACGGACTCCGGGGAGCTGTTTTTT. Translating it yields CASSLAGRATDSGELFF.

This chain joins TRBV4-1 and TRBJ2-4; D possibly corresponds to TRBD1 (5 bases). V lost 3 bases to trimming and J lost 2 bases, with 20 bases between them. The CDR3 consists of 18 residues. Germline CDR1 reads MGHRA; CDR2 reads YSYEKL. CDR3 protein: CASSHVNAGSSTKNIQYF. CDR3 nucleotides: TGCGCCAGCAGCCACGTCAACGCAGGGTCGTCTACCAAAAACATTCAGTACTTC.

The chain combines TRBV5-6 with TRBJ2-5, with a tentative D call TRBD2 (7 bases). The germline CDR1 and CDR2 sequences are SGHDT and YYEEEE. The V gene lost 0 bases and the J gene lost 5 bases, with 14 bases spanning the gap. CDR3 length equals 15 residues. CDR3 in DNA: TGTGCCAGCAGCTTGGGCGGGGGCGCGGAGGAGACCCAGTACTTC. Amino acid sequence: CASSLGGGAEETQYF.

The chain combines TRBV21-1 with TRBJ1-1. TRBV21-1 corresponds to a pseudogene. The CDR3 spans 14 residues. The CDR3 loop reads CASSKRGGATEAFF. The CDR3 nucleotides read TGTGCCAGCAGCAAACGGGGGGGGGCCACTGAAGCTTTCTTT.

The chain's CDR3 is CASSVAGAEAFF. CDR3 coding DNA: TGTGCCAGCAGCGTAGCGGGGGCTGAAGCTTTCTTT. V gene TRBV9 combines with J gene TRBJ1-1; perhaps TRBD1 as D (5 bases). The CDR3 has 12 residues. Trimming shortened V by 0 bases and J by 6 bases, and 6 bases separated the two germline ends. Germline values: CDR1 SGDLS, CDR2 YYNGEE. The full variable domain, rest sourced from reference TRBV9 and TRBJ1-1, is DSGVTQTPKHLITATGQRVTLRCSPRSGDLSVYWYQQSLDQGLQFLIQYYNGEERAKGNILERFSAQQFPDLHSELNLSSLELGDSALYFCASSVAGAEAFFGQGTRLTVV.

The CDR3 nucleotides read TGCGCCAGCAGCCAAGAAGTAAACCTCTACAATCAGCCCCAGCATTTT. This codes for CASSQEVNLYNQPQHF. The V gene is TRBV4-3, the J gene TRBJ1-5; D call uncertain. Trimming shortened V by 0 bases and J by 3 bases, and 12 bases separated the two germline ends. CDR1 and CDR2 from the germline V gene are LGHNA and YSLEER. CDR3 length: 16 residues.

V and J are TRBV19 and TRBJ1-6, with 7 nucleotides matching TRBD1. Trimming at V came to 5 bases and at J to 10 bases, leaving 5 bases not matched to a gene. Germline CDR1 and CDR2: LNHDA and SQIVND (reference sequence). The CDR3 is made up of 13 amino acids. Written as DNA, the CDR3 is TGTGCCAGTAGTGGGACAGCGGAATCACCCCTCCACTTT. Its protein is CASSGTAESPLHF.

The J gene is TRBJ2-3, the V gene TRBV6-5, with 11 bases matching TRBD2. The CDR3 covers 12 residues. With V trimmed by 7 bases and J by 6 bases, 0 bases remained unmatched. Germline CDR1 is MNHEY and CDR2 is SVGAGI. This chain's CDR3 is CASTSGGDTQYF. CDR3 sequence (DNA): TGTGCCAGCACTAGCGGGGGGGATACGCAGTATTTT.

A note on this clone: Within the sample, other DNA sequences also encode this same CDR3. The rearrangement links TRBV5-1 to TRBJ1-1; possibly TRBD1 for D (6 bases). CDR3 length: 13 residues. V was pared by 4 bases and J by 1 base, with 8 bases between. Germline-derived CDR1 and CDR2 are SGHRS and YFSETQ. In DNA form, the CDR3 reads TGCGCCAGCAGCCCGGGACAGAACACTGAAGCTTTCTTT. The encoded protein is CASSPGQNTEAFF.

The chain joins TRBV19 to TRBJ2-2; tentative D call: TRBD2 (6 bases). There are 16 residues in the CDR3. CDR1 and CDR2 from the germline V gene are LNHDA and SQIVND (reference sequence). With 3 bases removed from V and 3 bases from J, the gap between germline ends came to 14 bases. The CDR3 DNA reads TGTGCCAGTAGTATGAGGTTCCCGGGGGACACCGGGGAGCTGTTTTTT. Encoded protein: CASSMRFPGDTGELFF.

The chain is built from TRBV21-1 and TRBJ2-1; TRBD2 is the table's D call, not checked against the DNA. TRBV21-1 is a listed pseudogene. This CDR3 spans 15 amino acids. This chain's CDR3 is CASSKEAGTYNEQFF. The CDR3 nucleotides are TGTGCCAGCAGCAAAGAAGCGGGCACCTACAATGAGCAGTTCTTC.

The V call is TRBV7-2, the J call TRBJ1-1; no definite D call. V was trimmed by 2 bases and J by 4 bases, leaving 8 bases between them. CDR3 length: 13 residues. CDR1 and CDR2 (germline): SGHTA, FQGNSA. DNA for the CDR3: TGTGCCAGCAGCTTACTGAGGGCCACTGAAGCTTTCTTT. This encodes CASSLLRATEAFF.

This chain uses TRBV3-1 (or the pseudogene TRBV3-2) with TRBJ2-2, with TRBD1 matching 11 bases. The germline V gene has CDR1 LGHDT and CDR2 YNNKEL (reference sequence). V shed 5 bases, J shed 7 bases, and the junction held 12 bases outside the gene matches. This CDR3 is built from 17 residues. For the CDR3, the DNA is TGTGCCAGCAGCACCCGGACAGGGGGCGTAATAGGCGGGGAGCTGTTTTTT. Residues: CASSTRTGGVIGGELFF.

CDR3 nucleotides: TGTGCCAGCAGTTTACCCCCCGACAGGGCAGAAGCTTTCTTT. This codes for CASSLPPDRAEAFF. This sequence joins TRBV6-6 and TRBJ1-1, with 7 bases matching TRBD1. The CDR3 loop spans 14 amino acids. In germline, CDR1 is MNHNY, CDR2 SVGAGI (reference sequence). V was pared by 4 bases and J by 8 bases, with 10 bases of the junction left unmatched.

This sequence joins TRBV6-5 and TRBJ2-1; D perhaps matches TRBD1 (5 bases). In germline, CDR1 is MNHEY, CDR2 SVGAGI. This CDR3 spans 12 amino acids. The V gene lost 7 bases and the J gene lost 8 bases, with 12 bases spanning the gap. The CDR3 sequence is CASTVGVDEQFF. The DNA for the CDR3 is TGTGCCAGCACAGTAGGGGTTGATGAGCAGTTCTTC.

This clone was found a few times. This sequence joins TRBV6-6 and TRBJ1-6; D is possibly TRBD1 (6 bases). There are 15 residues in the CDR3. V was shortened by 6 bases and J by 7 bases, with 16 bases between the two germline ends. Per the germline V gene, CDR1 is MNHNY and CDR2 is SVGAGI (reference sequence). The CDR3 nucleotides read TGTGCCAGCAGCCAGCCAACAGGGAACAATTCACCCCTCCACTTT. Its protein is CASSQPTGNNSPLHF.

This clone has only one observation. J is TRBJ1-2 and V is TRBV14; unclear D gene. Germline V gene sequence: CDR1 SGHDN, CDR2 FVKESK. The CDR3 runs to 14 residues. Trimming shortened V by 1 base and J by 5 bases, and 11 bases separated the two germline ends. The CDR3 region has the DNA TGTGCCAGCAGCCAAGCGCGAATCGGGTATGGCTACACCTTC. Translating it yields CASSQARIGYGYTF.

This clone was recorded only once. V gene TRBV7-9 combines with J gene TRBJ2-2, with 10 bases lining up with TRBD2. Germline V gene lookup returns CDR1 SEHNR and CDR2 FQNEAQ (reference sequence). The CDR3 is 18 amino acids. V shed 3 bases, J shed 0 bases, and the junction held 7 bases outside the gene matches. This chain's CDR3 is CASSFRLAGTANTGELFF. The CDR3 DNA reads TGTGCCAGCAGCTTCAGACTAGCGGGTACCGCGAACACCGGGGAGCTGTTTTTT. Supplemented by reference TRBV7-9 and TRBJ2-2, the full variable domain reads DTGVSQNPRHKITKRGQNVTFRCDPISEHNRLYWYRQTLGQGPEFLTYFQNEAQLEKSRLLSDRFSAERPKGSFSTLEIQRTEQGDSAMYLCASSFRLAGTANTGELFFGEGSRLTVL.